A single sample gave rise to the 23 T cell receptor beta chains below, sequenced in a study of cytomegalovirus exposure and HLA in healthy donors. In the PCR, 60 Vbeta and 13 Jbeta primers were used. The assay was immunoSEQ multiplex PCR, and TCRdb's table has in-frame clones only and misses some. This sample yields 150,000 to 200,000 clones, of which approximately 67% are seen a single time; about 3.2% belongs to the top ten. Sequenced material: PBMCs. The receptors come from a middle-aged man in good health and CMV-seronegative.

J is TRBJ2-7 and V is TRBV29-1; possible D gene TRBD1, 6 bases. V gave up 5 bases and J gave up 4 bases, with 12 bases separating them. The CDR3 extends over 12 amino acids. From germline, CDR1 is SQVTM and CDR2 ANQGSEA. In DNA form, the CDR3 reads TGCAGCGTTACCGGACAGTATTACGAGCAGTACTTC. It encodes CSVTGQYYEQYF.

The CDR3 DNA follows: TGCGCCAGCAGCCCGACAGGGGGTAACTATGGCTACACCTTC. Its translation: CASSPTGGNYGYTF. The chain has TRBV5-1 and TRBJ1-2; 9 positions agree with TRBD1. CDR3 length: 14 residues. J lost 1 base, V lost 4 bases, and 2 bases had no gene match. Germline assignment: CDR1 SGHRS and CDR2 YFSETQ.

The V call is TRBV9, the J call TRBJ2-5, with 8 bases identical to TRBD2. The CDR3 contains 15 residues. Per the germline V gene, CDR1 is SGDLS and CDR2 is YYNGEE. J lost 7 bases, V lost 0 bases, and 8 bases had no gene match. CDR3 sequence: CASSVDVTGGVTQYF. The DNA for the CDR3 is TGTGCCAGCAGCGTAGATGTGACGGGAGGGGTGACCCAGTACTTC.

The rearrangement joins TRBV7-9 to TRBJ2-5, with D perhaps TRBD2 (7 bases). V was pared by 2 bases and J by 2 bases, with 15 bases between. This CDR3 has 16 residues. Germline assignment: CDR1 SEHNR and CDR2 FQNEAQ (reference sequence). CDR3 sequence reads: CASSLLGGPSQETQYF. The CDR3 nucleotides are TGTGCCAGCAGCTTATTGGGGGGGCCTTCTCAAGAGACCCAGTACTTC.

The V call is TRBV29-1, the J call TRBJ1-2; a weak D match, TRBD1 (6 bases). V gave up 3 bases and J gave up 3 bases, with 14 bases separating them. This CDR3 is 14 amino acids long. The germline gives CDR1 SQVTM, CDR2 ANQGSEA. CDR3 amino acids: CSVEGGPLHYGYTF. The CDR3 nucleotides are TGCAGCGTTGAGGGGGGGCCACTACACTATGGCTACACCTTC.

This rearrangement joins TRBV4-3 to TRBJ1-5; D not certain. The V end lost 0 bases, the J end lost 7 bases, and 13 bases lay between the germline ends. Germline V CDR1 and CDR2: LGHNA, YSLEER. The CDR3 extends over 15 amino acids. The CDR3, as DNA: TGCGCCAGCAGCCAAGATCCCCAGGCAGGACAGCCCCAGCATTTT. Translated: CASSQDPQAGQPQHF.

This clone was detected only once. The chain uses TRBV29-1 and TRBJ2-7; D is possibly TRBD2 (6 bases). The CDR3 consists of 13 residues. Per the germline V gene, CDR1 is SQVTM and CDR2 is ANQGSEA. V was pared by 3 bases and J by 3 bases, with 12 bases between. CDR3 region: CSVDGGEVYEQYF. The DNA for the CDR3 is TGCAGCGTTGATGGTGGGGAGGTCTACGAGCAGTACTTC.

This chain uses TRBV7-2 with TRBJ1-4; possibly TRBD1 for D (6 bases). From germline, CDR1 is SGHTA and CDR2 FQGNSA. The CDR3 sequence is 15 residues long. V dropped 1 base and J dropped 3 bases, with 9 bases sitting between them. This CDR3 reads CASSLGGRANEKLFF. The CDR3 region has the DNA TGTGCCAGCAGCTTAGGGGGGCGAGCTAATGAAAAACTGTTTTTT.

V and J are TRBV14 and TRBJ2-5; D perhaps matches TRBD1 (5 bases). The DNA end lines up better with TRBJ2-7; the J call may be wrong. Germline CDR1 is SGHDN and CDR2 is FVKESK. The CDR3 totals 14 residues. The CDR3 reads CASSQEYGADEQYF. As DNA, the CDR3 is TGTGCCAGCAGCCAAGAATATGGGGCCGACGAGCAGTACTTC.

The genes are TRBV15 and TRBJ2-7, with no clear D. The CDR3 sequence is 14 residues long. V was trimmed by 0 bases and J by 0 bases, leaving 6 bases between them. CDR1 is LNHNV and CDR2 is YYDKDF in the germline V gene (reference sequence). In DNA form, the CDR3 reads TGTGCCACCAGCAGAGACCCTGTCTCCTACGAGCAGTACTTC. Protein sequence: CATSRDPVSYEQYF.

The rearrangement uses TRBV7-2 and TRBJ2-1; D perhaps matches TRBD1 (6 bases). V was clipped by 4 bases and J by 3 bases, with 13 bases between them. CDR1 is SGHTA, CDR2 FQGNSA, per germline. The CDR3 has 15 amino acids. The CDR3 here is CASSSHRTDYNEQFF. Here the CDR3 DNA reads TGTGCCAGCAGCTCCCATCGGACAGACTACAATGAGCAGTTCTTC.

This clone was detected a few times. The chain is built from TRBV2 and TRBJ2-1; 7 bases agree with TRBD2. CDR3 length: 16 residues. V lost 4 bases, J lost 9 bases, and 15 bases stayed unmatched. Germline assignment: CDR1 SNHLY and CDR2 FYNNEI. The CDR3 loop reads CASSGVEGRAGREQFF. The CDR3 coding sequence is TGTGCCAGCAGTGGAGTGGAAGGGAGGGCTGGCCGTGAGCAGTTCTTC.

The chain couples TRBV7-6 to TRBJ2-5, with D perhaps TRBD2 (5 bases). This CDR3 region has 16 residues. Trimming shortened V by 1 base and J by 1 base, and 13 bases separated the two germline ends. Germline V CDR1 and CDR2: SGHVS, FNYEAQ. The CDR3 DNA reads TGTGCCAGCAGCTTAGAAGGCCTGAGGGTCCAAGAGACCCAGTACTTC. Its protein is CASSLEGLRVQETQYF.

This rearrangement joins TRBV7-9 to TRBJ2-6; 10 nucleotides agree with TRBD1. CDR1 is SEHNR, CDR2 FQNEAQ, per germline (reference sequence). The CDR3 spans 19 residues. V dropped 5 bases and J dropped 0; count of bases not matched to a gene: 10. The CDR3 DNA reads as TGTGCCAGCAGCCGAGATGGGACAGGGGATATCTCTGGGGCCAACGTCCTGACTTTC. Translated, it gives CASSRDGTGDISGANVLTF.

This clone was detected a few times. This chain uses TRBV19 with TRBJ2-3; 7 bases are shared with TRBD2. Germline-derived CDR1 and CDR2 are LNHDA and SQIVND (reference sequence). Trimming cost V 6 bases and J 0 bases; bases outside gene matches: 9. This CDR3 is 16 amino acids long. The CDR3: CASRRILAASTDTQYF. The CDR3, as DNA: TGTGCCAGTAGAAGAATCCTAGCGGCGAGCACAGATACGCAGTATTTT.

This clone was counted only a few times. The chain has TRBV6-6 and TRBJ2-3, with a weak D call TRBD1 (5 bases). The CDR3 totals 14 residues. Germline V gives CDR1 MNHNY, CDR2 SVGAGI (reference sequence). The V end lost 6 bases, the J end lost 0 bases, and 10 bases lay between the germline ends. CDR3 DNA sequence: TGTGCCAGCAGAAGGACACCTAGCACAGATACGCAGTATTTT. Its translation is CASRRTPSTDTQYF.

A remark on this clone: This CDR3 is also generated by other DNA sequences in the sample. V is TRBV18 and J is TRBJ2-7; weak D call: TRBD2 (5 bases). This CDR3 spans 12 amino acids. Looked up from germline, CDR1 is KGHSH and CDR2 is LQKENI. Trimming removed 2 bases at V and 3 bases at J, with 5 bases between. CDR3 nucleotides: TGTGCCAGCTCACCAGGGAGCTACGAGCAGTACTTC. Translation gives CASSPGSYEQYF.

This clone was counted only a few times. The rearrangement links TRBV5-1 to TRBJ2-7, with a tentative D call TRBD1 (6 bases). The V end lost 2 bases, the J end lost 5 bases, and 8 bases lay between the germline ends. This CDR3 has 12 amino acids. Germline V gene lookup returns CDR1 SGHRS and CDR2 YFSETQ. The CDR3 spells CASSFGQNEQYF. CDR3 sequence (DNA): TGCGCCAGCAGCTTTGGACAGAACGAGCAGTACTTC.

This clone showed up just a few times. The chain carries TRBV5-4 and TRBJ1-2; 9 positions agree with TRBD1. This CDR3 has 14 residues. Germline CDR1 is SGHNT and CDR2 is YYREEE (reference sequence). The J segment lost 10 bases and the V segment lost 6 bases, leaving 13 bases of the junction unmatched. The chain's CDR3 is CASTRDRAELTYTF. For the CDR3, the DNA is TGTGCCAGCACCCGGGACAGGGCCGAATTGACCTACACCTTC.

A few counts support this clone. J is TRBJ2-3 and V is TRBV4-3; TRBD2 matches 7 bases. Germline loops: CDR1 LGHNA, CDR2 YSLEER. J lost 2 bases, V lost 4 bases, and 12 bases had no gene match. This CDR3 is built from 17 residues. The CDR3 protein is CASSPGGASPPTDTQYF. The CDR3 DNA sequence: TGCGCCAGCAGCCCGGGGGGAGCAAGTCCCCCCACAGATACGCAGTATTTT.

The chain recombines TRBV7-6 with TRBJ2-1; TRBD2 agrees at 11 bases. The CDR3 is made up of 17 amino acids. Germline V gives CDR1 SGHVS, CDR2 FNYEAQ. V lost 5 bases, J lost 4 bases, and 10 bases stayed unmatched. The CDR3 loop reads CASSPNSGGALYNEQFF. In DNA form, the CDR3 reads TGTGCCAGCAGCCCAAATAGCGGGGGGGCCCTATACAATGAGCAGTTCTTC. The whole variable domain, filled in from reference TRBV7-6 and TRBJ2-1, reads GAGVSQSPRYKVTKRGQDVALRCDPISGHVSLYWYRQALGQGPEFLTYFNYEAQQDKSGLPNDRFSAERPEGSISTLTIQRTEQRDSAMYRCASSPNSGGALYNEQFFGPGTRLTVL.

V usage is TRBV12-5 and J usage is TRBJ2-2, with a weak D call TRBD1 (6 bases). The CDR3 is 15 amino acids. The germline V gene has CDR1 LGHNT and CDR2 FRNRAP. V lost 10 bases, J lost 3 bases, and 18 bases lay in between. The CDR3 DNA reads as TGTGCTACCTTCCCCGGGACATCCTACACCGGGGAGCTGTTTTTT. As protein: CATFPGTSYTGELFF.

V gene TRBV10-3 combines with J gene TRBJ1-2, with 8 bases matching TRBD1. This CDR3 has 14 residues. CDR1 and CDR2 (germline): ENHRY, SYGVKD. V dropped 7 bases and J dropped 5; count of bases not matched to a gene: 9. The CDR3 loop is CAIKGLGTGYGYTF. The DNA of the CDR3 is TGTGCCATCAAGGGTTTGGGGACAGGTTATGGCTACACCTTC.